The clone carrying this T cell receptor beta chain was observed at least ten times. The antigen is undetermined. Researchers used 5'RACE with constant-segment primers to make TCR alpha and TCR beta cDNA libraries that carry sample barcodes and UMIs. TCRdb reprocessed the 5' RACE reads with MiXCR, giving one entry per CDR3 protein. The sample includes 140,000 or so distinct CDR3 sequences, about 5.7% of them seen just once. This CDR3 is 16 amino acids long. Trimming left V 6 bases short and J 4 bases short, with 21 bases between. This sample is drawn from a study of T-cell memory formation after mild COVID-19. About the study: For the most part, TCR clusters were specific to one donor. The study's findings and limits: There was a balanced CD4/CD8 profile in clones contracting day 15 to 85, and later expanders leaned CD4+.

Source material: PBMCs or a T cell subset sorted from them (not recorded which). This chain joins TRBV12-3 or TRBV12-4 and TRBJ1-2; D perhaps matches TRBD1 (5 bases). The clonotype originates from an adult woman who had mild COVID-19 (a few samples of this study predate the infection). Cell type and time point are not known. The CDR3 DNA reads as TGTGCCAGCAGCCTACCCTTTCAGGGAAAATCCTATGGCTACACCTTC. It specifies CASSLPFQGKSYGYTF.